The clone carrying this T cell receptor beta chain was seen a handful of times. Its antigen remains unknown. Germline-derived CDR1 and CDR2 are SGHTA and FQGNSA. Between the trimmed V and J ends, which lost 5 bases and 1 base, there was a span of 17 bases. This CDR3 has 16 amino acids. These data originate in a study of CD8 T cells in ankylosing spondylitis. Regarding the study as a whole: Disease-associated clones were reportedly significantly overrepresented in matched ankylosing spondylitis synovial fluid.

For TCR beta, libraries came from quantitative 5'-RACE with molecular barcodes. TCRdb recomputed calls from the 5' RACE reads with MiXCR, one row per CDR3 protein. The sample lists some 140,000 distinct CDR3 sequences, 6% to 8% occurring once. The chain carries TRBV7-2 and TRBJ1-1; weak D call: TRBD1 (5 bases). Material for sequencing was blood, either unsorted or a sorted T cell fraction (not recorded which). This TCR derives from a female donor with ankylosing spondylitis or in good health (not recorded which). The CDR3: CASSQHSGKPNTEAFF. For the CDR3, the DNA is TGTGCCAGCAGCCAACACTCAGGGAAACCGAACACTGAAGCTTTCTTT.